The rows below give T cell receptor beta chains drawn from one sample of a study of blood T cell repertoires in COVID-19. Using immunoSEQ multiplex PCR, the repertoire was profiled, and TCRdb retains in-frame clones only, with some absent. The sample contains 300,000 to 400,000 clones, more than 70% of which appear only once. The sequenced sample consisted of peripheral blood. Receptors originate from a woman aged 70-85 years with COVID-19, enrolled during active disease. CDR3s include the opening cysteine and the closing phenylalanine or tryptophan. D genes are given only for firm matches. The listing skips clone size in some rows; elsewhere it reads once, few, many or a size class.

v_gene	d_gene	j_gene	abundance	CDR3nt	CDR3aa
TRBV5-1	TRBD2	TRBJ2-5	NA	TGCGCCAGCAGCTTGGTGTCTAGCGGGGGACAAGAGACCCAGTACTTC	CASSLVSSGGQETQYF
TRBV19	NA	TRBJ2-1	NA	TGTGCCAGTAATTCGGGATTCTCCTACAATGAGCAGTTCTTC	CASNSGFSYNEQFF
TRBV12-3/TRBV12-4	NA	TRBJ1-6	NA	TGTGCCAGCAGTTTCCCCCGTTCACCCCTCCACTTT	CASSFPRSPLHF
TRBV9	TRBD1	TRBJ2-7	NA	TGTGCCAGCAGCGTAGGCGAGGACAGGGCTACCTACGAGCAGTACTTC	CASSVGEDRATYEQYF
TRBV4-1	NA	TRBJ1-1	NA	TGCGCCAGCAGCCAAATCATGGGAGGAGGGACTGAAGCTTTCTTT	CASSQIMGGGTEAFF
TRBV27	TRBD1	TRBJ1-2	NA	TGTGCCAGCAGCGACTTAGGGACAGGGGGGTTTGGCTACACCTTC	CASSDLGTGGFGYTF
TRBV12-5	NA	TRBJ1-5	NA	TGTGCTAGTGGTTTCGTCTCGTGGGGCCGGAAGGGCAATCAGCCCCAGCATTTT	CASGFVSWGRKGNQPQHF
TRBV5-6	NA	TRBJ1-6	NA	TGTGCCAGCAGTTCACAGGGTAATAATTCACCCCTCCACTTT	CASSSQGNNSPLHF
TRBV6-2/TRBV6-3	NA	TRBJ1-1	NA	TGTGCCAGCAGCCCTCCTACAGGGTTTGAGAACACTGAAGCTTTCTTT	CASSPPTGFENTEAFF
TRBV2	NA	TRBJ2-7	NA	TGTGCCAGCAGTTGGGACACCGCCTACGAGCAGTACTTC	CASSWDTAYEQYF
TRBV28	TRBD1	TRBJ1-6	once	TGTGCCAGCAGCCCTGGGGACAGGGACGGCTCACCCCTCCACTTT	CASSPGDRDGSPLHF
TRBV2	TRBD1	TRBJ2-3	once	TGTGCCAGCAGAGGGACAGGGACAGATACGCAGTATTTT	CASRGTGTDTQYF
TRBV2	TRBD1	TRBJ2-1	NA	TGTGCCAGCAGCTCCCTGACAGGGGACAATGAGCAGTTCTTC	CASSSLTGDNEQFF
TRBV5-1	TRBD1	TRBJ1-1	NA	TGCGCCAGCAGCCCACAGGGGGGGAGGACTGAAGCTTTCTTT	CASSPQGGRTEAFF
TRBV30	TRBD1	TRBJ2-7	NA	TGTGCCTGGAGCAGGGGGAAATTCTACGAGCAGTACTTC	CAWSRGKFYEQYF
TRBV3-1/TRBV3-2	NA	TRBJ2-3	NA	TGCAGATGGGGCGGTAGTGTGCGAGATACGCAGTATTTT	CRWGGSVRDTQYF
TRBV6-6	NA	TRBJ1-6	NA	TGTGCCAGCAGTCCCCTTGGCGAGGGTTATAATTCACCCCTCCACTTT	CASSPLGEGYNSPLHF
TRBV14	NA	TRBJ1-1	NA	TGTGCCAGCAGCCCAGACAGCGCAATCCATGGAGCTTTCTTT	CASSPDSAIHGAFF
TRBV7-8	TRBD1	TRBJ2-7	NA	TGTGCCAGCAGCCCGCAGACAGGGGATCTTTACGAGCAGTACTTC	CASSPQTGDLYEQYF
TRBV6-5	NA	TRBJ1-5	NA	TGTGCCAGCACCAGAGGGTCACCTAGCAATCAGCCCCAGCATTTT	CASTRGSPSNQPQHF
TRBV7-9	TRBD1	TRBJ2-5	once	TGTGCCAGCAGCTTGGTCGGGACAGGGTTCCAGGAGACCCAGTACTTC	CASSLVGTGFQETQYF
TRBV2	TRBD1	TRBJ1-2	NA	TGTGCCAGCAGTGTGGGACAGGGAAACTATGGCTACACCTTC	CASSVGQGNYGYTF
TRBV28	NA	TRBJ2-7	NA	TGTGCCAGCAGTTTGCGTGAGCAGTACTTC	CASSLREQYF
TRBV5-4	TRBD1	TRBJ1-2	NA	TGTGCCAGCAGCTTGACAGGGGGCCACTATGGCTACACCTTC	CASSLTGGHYGYTF
TRBV7-2	TRBD2	TRBJ2-5	few	TGTGCCAGCAGCCCCGGGGGACTAGCGGGGGGGCTAGGAGAGACCCAGTACTTC	CASSPGGLAGGLGETQYF
TRBV7-9	TRBD1	TRBJ1-2	NA	TGTGCCAGCAGCCCCCCTGGACAGGAGGACTATGGCTACACCTTC	CASSPPGQEDYGYTF
TRBV5-1	NA	TRBJ2-7	once	TGCGCCAGCAGCTTGGGAGTAAACGAGCAGTACTTC	CASSLGVNEQYF
TRBV29-1	TRBD1	TRBJ1-2	NA	TGCAGCGTTGCTCACCCCCAAGGACAGGCTAACTATGGCTACACCTTC	CSVAHPQGQANYGYTF
TRBV7-2	NA	TRBJ1-1	NA	TGTGCCAGCGGACAACTTGAAGCTTTCTTT	CASGQLEAFF
TRBV30	NA	TRBJ1-2	NA	TGTGCCTGGACCGAGGGCCCGTATGGCTACACCTTC	CAWTEGPYGYTF
TRBV18	NA	TRBJ1-2	NA	TGTGCCAGCTCACCTGGACAAACCCGGGGGTATGGCTACACCTTC	CASSPGQTRGYGYTF
TRBV10-3	NA	TRBJ1-1	NA	TGTGCCATCAGTGAGTATCCGGGTATGAATGAAGCTTTCTTT	CAISEYPGMNEAFF
TRBV27	TRBD1	TRBJ2-7	NA	TGTGCCAGCACGCCGGGACAGGGTTTCTACGAGCAGTACTTC	CASTPGQGFYEQYF
TRBV3-1/TRBV3-2	NA	TRBJ1-6	NA	TGTGCCAGCAGCCGAGACTCGGTGGCCTATAATTCACCCCTCCACTTT	CASSRDSVAYNSPLHF
TRBV11-2	TRBD1	TRBJ2-3	NA	TGTGCCAGCAGCTTAAAGGACAGGGCATCAGATACGCAGTATTTT	CASSLKDRASDTQYF